Detailed here is one T cell receptor (beta chain). The data belong to a study of blood T cell repertoires in COVID-19. About the research overall: Acute and convalescent COVID-19 samples came from the United States, Italy and Spain. Sources were T cells, B-cell-depleted T cells, or PBMCs; the material itself was cDNA or gDNA.

Original processing methods: Using reference gene primer amplification, nucleated cell counts were estimated. Libraries were prepared by immunoSEQ multiplex PCR; TCRdb keeps only in-frame clonotypes and omits some of them. From that table come the V and J calls and clone size; the DNA was used to work out D and trimming. The sample has 95,000 to 130,000 clones, 75% to 90% seen once; the top ten hold under 3%. This CDR3 spans 17 amino acids. V shed 3 bases and J 3 bases; nucleotides not matched to a gene: 11. In germline, CDR1 is MGHRA, CDR2 YSYEKL. The TCR was taken from a man younger than 40 with acute or convalescent COVID-19. The sequencing sample was made of peripheral blood. This rearrangement joins TRBV4-1 to TRBJ1-2, with 9 positions matching TRBD1. Here the CDR3 reads CASSHTYTGGAYYGYTF. In nucleotides, the CDR3 is TGCGCCAGCAGCCACACTTATACAGGGGGCGCATACTATGGCTACACCTTC.